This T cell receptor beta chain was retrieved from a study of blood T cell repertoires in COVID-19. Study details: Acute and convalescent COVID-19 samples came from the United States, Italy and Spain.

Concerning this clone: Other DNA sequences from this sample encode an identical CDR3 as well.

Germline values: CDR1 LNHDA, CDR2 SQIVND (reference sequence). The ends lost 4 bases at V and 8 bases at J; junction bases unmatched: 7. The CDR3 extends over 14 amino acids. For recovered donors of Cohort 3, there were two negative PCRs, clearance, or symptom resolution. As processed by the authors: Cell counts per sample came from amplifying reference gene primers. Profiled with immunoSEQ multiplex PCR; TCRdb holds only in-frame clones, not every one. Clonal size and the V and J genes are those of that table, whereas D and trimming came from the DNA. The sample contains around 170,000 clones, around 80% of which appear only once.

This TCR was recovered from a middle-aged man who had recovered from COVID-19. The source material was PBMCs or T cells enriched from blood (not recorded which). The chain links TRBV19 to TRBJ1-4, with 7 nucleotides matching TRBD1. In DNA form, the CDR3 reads TGTGCCAGTAGTACCCGACAGGGTGGGGAAAAACTGTTTTTT. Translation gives CASSTRQGGEKLFF.